Shown below are 26 T cell receptor beta chains from a single sample sequenced in a study of graft-versus-host responses after intestinal transplantation. Repertoires were generated with immunoSEQ multiplex PCR, while TCRdb's copy carries only in-frame clones and drops some. Of roughly 9,700 clones in the sample, roughly 34% are singletons; the top ten hold approximately 13%. Irradiated, violet-dye-labeled stimulator cells, around 200,000 in number, were plated with around 200,000 CFSE-labeled responder cells. This sample comprised alloreactive CD8+ T cells from a mixed lymphocyte reaction culture, obtained before intestinal transplant. Sample subset: CFSE-low proliferating T cells sorted from roughly six-day pre-transplant mixed lymphocyte reaction (GvH or HvG direction). The origin of the receptors is a human patient who received an intestinal transplant.

In its sample, this clone was seen a few times. J is TRBJ2-6 and V is TRBV15; 8 bases align to TRBD1. The CDR3 contains 18 residues. V was clipped by 0 bases and J by 4 bases; unmatched bases: 8. Germline CDR1 LNHNV, CDR2 YYDKDF (reference sequence). The CDR3 is CATSREVARGRGANVLTF. The CDR3 nucleotides read TGTGCCACCAGCAGAGAAGTGGCCAGGGGGCGGGGGGCCAACGTCCTGACTTTC.

This sequence joins TRBV5-1 and TRBJ2-7; possibly TRBD1 for D (5 bases). V lost 2 bases and J lost 7, with 16 bases in between. The CDR3 sequence is 14 residues long. Germline V CDR1 and CDR2: SGHRS, YFSETQ. CDR3 nucleotides: TGCGCCAGCAGCTTCGGCAGTTTAAGGGGAGAGCAGTACTTC. Residues: CASSFGSLRGEQYF.

The rearrangement uses TRBV6-1 and TRBJ2-1; D unclear. The V end was cut by 1 base, the J end by 6 bases, with 10 bases between. CDR1 is MNHNS and CDR2 is SASEGT in the germline V gene. This CDR3 is built from 14 residues. The CDR3 protein is CASSEEHPRNEQFF. The CDR3 nucleotides read TGTGCCAGCAGTGAAGAGCACCCCCGCAATGAGCAGTTCTTC.

This clone was counted only a few times. This chain connects TRBV7-6 to TRBJ1-5, with D tentatively TRBD1 (6 bases). The germline CDR1 and CDR2 sequences are SGHVS and FNYEAQ. CDR3 length equals 17 residues. The V and J ends lost 0 bases and 2 bases respectively, with 14 bases between them. The CDR3: CASSLAPTGSGNQPQHF. The CDR3 DNA reads TGTGCCAGCAGCTTAGCGCCCACAGGGTCGGGCAATCAGCCCCAGCATTTT.

The chain employs TRBV6-5 and TRBJ1-1, with D unclear. Germline CDR1 and CDR2: MNHEY and SVGAGI. This CDR3 comprises 13 residues. V dropped 2 bases and J dropped 5 bases, with 9 bases sitting between them. CDR3 nucleotide sequence: TGTGCCAGCAGTTACGGAGCATGGACTGAAGCTTTCTTT. Its translation: CASSYGAWTEAFF.

This chain joins TRBV29-1 and TRBJ2-7; tentative D call: TRBD1 (6 bases). CDR1 and CDR2 (germline): SQVTM, ANQGSEA. The CDR3 is 14 residues long. Between the trimmed V and J ends, which lost 2 bases and 2 bases, there was a span of 13 bases. CDR3 DNA sequence: TGCAGCGTTGAAACAGGGATCATACCCTACGAGCAGTACTTC. Translating gives CSVETGIIPYEQYF.

V is TRBV5-1 and J is TRBJ1-2, with a possible D match to TRBD1 (5 bases). The length of the CDR3 is 13 residues. V was trimmed by 2 bases and J by 2 bases, leaving 7 bases between them. CDR1 is SGHRS and CDR2 is YFSETQ in the germline V gene. CDR3 nucleotide sequence: TGCGCCAGCAGCTTTGACAGCAACTATGGCTACACCTTC. It translates to CASSFDSNYGYTF.

This clone was seen a single time. The chain has TRBV7-9 and TRBJ2-3; D is perhaps TRBD2 (6 bases). This CDR3 region has 17 residues. Per germline, CDR1 SEHNR and CDR2 FQNEAQ (reference sequence). Deletions cut 5 bases from V and 0 bases from J, with 18 bases between. The CDR3 loop is CASSPYAGRDSTDTQYF. CDR3 bases: TGTGCCAGCAGCCCCTATGCGGGGCGGGACAGCACAGATACGCAGTATTTT.

In this sample, this clone turned up a few times. V and J are TRBV7-2 and TRBJ2-3; 12 bases fit TRBD2. The V gene end was trimmed by 2 bases and the J gene end by 5 bases; junction bases not matched to a gene: 11. Germline V gives CDR1 SGHTA, CDR2 FQGNSA. The CDR3 has 18 amino acids. CDR3 nucleotide sequence: TGTGCCAGCAGCTTAAAATTTATCAGACTAGCGGGGGTAGATACGCAGTATTTT. Residues: CASSLKFIRLAGVDTQYF.

This chain connects TRBV19 to TRBJ2-7, with a weak D call TRBD2 (5 bases). Germline CDR1 LNHDA, CDR2 SQIVND (reference sequence). Between the trimmed V and J ends, which lost 6 bases and 6 bases, there was a span of 15 bases. There are 13 residues in the CDR3. CDR3 sequence: CASSPIRAGEQYF. CDR3 coding DNA: TGTGCCAGTAGCCCGATTAGGGCGGGCGAGCAGTACTTC.

The CDR3 is CASSLYAEPTGELFF. DNA of the CDR3: TGTGCCAGCAGCTTATACGCGGAGCCCACCGGGGAGCTGTTTTTT. The chain recombines TRBV13 with TRBJ2-2; D is uncertain. CDR1 and CDR2 (germline): PRHDT, FYEKMQ (reference sequence). This CDR3 comprises 15 residues. V gave up 2 bases and J gave up 4 bases, with 11 bases separating them.

The V call is TRBV11-2, the J call TRBJ1-2; 9 positions match TRBD1. Germline-derived CDR1 and CDR2 are SGHAT and FQNNGV. V gave up 5 bases and J gave up 2 bases; unmatched junction bases: 9. This CDR3 region has 16 residues. This CDR3 is CASSPEPGQGNYGYTF. For the CDR3, the DNA is TGTGCCAGCAGCCCCGAGCCCGGACAGGGGAACTATGGCTACACCTTC.

This sequence joins TRBV5-1 and TRBJ2-1; 8 bases agree with TRBD2. CDR1 is SGHRS and CDR2 is YFSETQ in the germline V gene. V shed 2 bases, J shed 2 bases, and the junction held 0 bases outside the gene matches. The CDR3 length is 14 residues. This CDR3 is CASSLAGAYNEQFF. The CDR3 nucleotides read TGCGCCAGCAGCTTAGCGGGAGCCTACAATGAGCAGTTCTTC.

The chain employs TRBV6-1 and TRBJ2-2; D uncertain. Germline V gives CDR1 MNHNS, CDR2 SASEGT. The CDR3 totals 14 residues. Trimming took 0 bases from V and 5 from J, leaving 7 bases between them. As DNA, the CDR3 is TGTGCCAGCAGTGAAGCGAGGTATACCGGGGAGCTGTTTTTT. It codes for CASSEARYTGELFF.

This clone was observed a handful of times. The chain joins TRBV11-2 to TRBJ2-1, with D perhaps matching TRBD2 (7 bases). Germline assignment: CDR1 SGHAT and CDR2 FQNNGV. This CDR3 has 16 amino acids. Trimming pared 6 bases from V and 2 bases from J, leaving 17 bases between. CDR3 in amino acids: CASRTNVRGPYNEQFF. CDR3 in DNA: TGTGCCAGCAGAACTAATGTGCGGGGGCCCTACAATGAGCAGTTCTTC.

The chain joins TRBV7-3 to TRBJ2-1; 11 bases agree with TRBD2. There are 15 residues in the CDR3. Per germline, CDR1 SGHTA and CDR2 FQGTGA. V gave up 6 bases and J gave up 9 bases; unmatched junction bases: 10. The CDR3 loop reads CASSISGGAGTEQFF. Here the CDR3 DNA reads TGTGCCAGCAGTATTAGCGGGGGGGCTGGGACTGAGCAGTTCTTC.

The chain carries TRBV7-2 and TRBJ2-7, with 14 bases aligning to TRBD2. This CDR3 is built from 19 residues. Unmatched junction bases numbered 11, after V lost 4 bases and J lost 0 bases. The germline CDR1 and CDR2 sequences are SGHTA and FQGNSA. CDR3 amino acids: CASSYRPGLAGERSYEQYF. CDR3 DNA: TGTGCCAGCAGCTACCGCCCGGGACTAGCGGGGGAACGCTCCTACGAGCAGTACTTC.

This chain links TRBV19 with TRBJ1-2, with 8 bases fitting TRBD1. The length of the CDR3 is 17 residues. Trimming at V came to 3 bases and at J to 4 bases, leaving 13 bases not matched to a gene. Germline values: CDR1 LNHDA, CDR2 SQIVND (reference sequence). DNA of the CDR3: TGTGCCAGTAGTATCTCCGGACAGGGCCCAGGGGTCTATGGCTACACCTTC. This codes for CASSISGQGPGVYGYTF.

This clone was counted a few times. This chain joins TRBV4-1 and TRBJ2-7; weak D call: TRBD2 (6 bases). Germline lookup yields CDR1 MGHRA and CDR2 YSYEKL. V lost 0 bases and J 6 bases, leaving 18 bases between the germline ends. This CDR3 has 16 residues. CDR3 loop: CASSQEAGTPILEQYF. DNA of the CDR3: TGCGCCAGCAGCCAAGAGGCGGGGACCCCGATCCTCGAGCAGTACTTC.

The V and J genes are TRBV5-1 and TRBJ2-5, with D perhaps TRBD2 (5 bases). The CDR3 is 14 residues long. Germline values: CDR1 SGHRS, CDR2 YFSETQ. V was cut by 2 bases and J by 4 bases, with 12 bases left in between. The CDR3 reads CASSLSGLPETQYF. The DNA for the CDR3 is TGCGCCAGCAGCTTAAGCGGTCTTCCAGAGACCCAGTACTTC.

The rearrangement uses TRBV7-9 and TRBJ1-2, with D perhaps TRBD1 (6 bases). CDR3 length: 12 amino acids. The germline gives CDR1 SEHNR, CDR2 FQNEAQ (reference sequence). V was clipped by 5 bases and J by 6 bases, with 10 bases between them. For the CDR3, the DNA is TGTGCCAGCAGCCAATACAGGGATGGCTACACCTTC. Translated, it gives CASSQYRDGYTF.

In its sample, this clone is medium-sized (0.01 to 0.1%). V gene TRBV6-5 combines with J gene TRBJ2-7; a weak D match, TRBD2 (5 bases). V was trimmed by 0 bases and J by 2 bases, leaving 11 bases between them. There are 15 residues in the CDR3. Per the germline V gene, CDR1 is MNHEY and CDR2 is SVGAGI. The CDR3 reads CASSYSTSGTYEQYF. Written as DNA, the CDR3 is TGTGCCAGCAGTTACTCAACCTCGGGGACCTACGAGCAGTACTTC.

This clone is judged medium-sized. DNA of the CDR3: TGTGCCAGCAGCCCATCCTCACACCCCTCCTACGAGCAGTACTTC. Its translation is CASSPSSHPSYEQYF. This rearrangement joins TRBV28 to TRBJ2-7; D is undetermined. Trimming stripped 6 bases from V and 0 bases from J, with 15 bases between. The CDR3 contains 15 residues. Germline V gene lookup returns CDR1 MDHEN and CDR2 SYDVKM.

A few counts support this clone. The chain joins TRBV4-1 to TRBJ1-5; TRBD1 is a possible D gene (6 bases). With 4 bases removed from V and 6 bases from J, the gap between germline ends came to 13 bases. CDR1 is MGHRA, CDR2 YSYEKL, per germline. This CDR3 spans 14 amino acids. CDR3 region: CASSPSRGGQPQHF. The CDR3 DNA reads as TGCGCCAGCAGCCCATCAAGGGGGGGTCAGCCCCAGCATTTT.

The V gene is TRBV7-3, the J gene TRBJ2-1; perhaps TRBD1 as D (5 bases). V lost 5 bases, J lost 8 bases, and 19 bases lay in between. CDR1 SGHTA and CDR2 FQGTGA come from the germline V gene. CDR3 length: 15 amino acids. The CDR3 bases are TGTGCCAGCAGCGCCCACCCCGCAGGGTCTGATGAGCAGTTCTTC. Protein product: CASSAHPAGSDEQFF.

The rearrangement joins TRBV4-2 to TRBJ1-2; D is unclear. Trimming removed 4 bases from V and 10 bases from J, with 22 bases in between. Germline V gives CDR1 LGHNA, CDR2 YNFKEQ. This CDR3 has 15 residues. Here the CDR3 reads CASSRNSLCSCYYTF. In DNA, the CDR3 is TGTGCCAGCAGCCGGAACAGTCTCTGTTCCTGCTACTACACCTTC.